This TCR beta chain emerged from a study of shared clonotypes between healthy human individuals. General observations from the study: Several donors held about 5% of naive CD4 clonotypes in common.

Clones were read by immunoSEQ multiplex PCR, and TCRdb kept only the in-frame ones, dropping some. The sample lists approximately 840,000 clones; approximately 97% were seen once. This CDR3 has 14 residues. The V gene lost 1 base and the J gene lost 5 bases, with 12 bases spanning the gap. Germline V gene sequence: CDR1 SEHNR, CDR2 FQNEAQ (reference sequence). Naive-designated CD8 cells lacked CD45RO, were positively enriched for CCR7, and omitted terminally differentiated effector memory CD45RA+ cells. Donors comprised only Caucasian adults living in Nashville, Tennessee. A note on this clone: Antigen: not known.

The specimen was naive CD8+ T cells sorted from blood. The J gene is TRBJ2-7, the V gene TRBV7-9; D is unclear. This receptor was obtained from a man younger than 45 in good health. CDR3 residues: CASSLVGRNDEQYF. In DNA, the CDR3 is TGTGCCAGCAGCTTAGTCGGTAGGAACGACGAGCAGTACTTC.